Sequencing of this TCR beta chain was carried out in a study of cytomegalovirus exposure and HLA in healthy donors. This clone was found a few times. Its target is unknown. Primers: 60 Vbeta forward and 13 Jbeta reverse. Sequencing was performed with immunoSEQ multiplex PCR; in TCRdb, only in-frame clones are kept and a portion is missing. The sample carries some 110,000 clones, roughly 80% recorded once. The CDR3 runs 17 residues. In germline, CDR1 is LGHNA, CDR2 YNFKEQ. Trimming removed 0 bases from V and 4 bases from J; junction bases left unmatched: 5. Points from the study as a whole: Specificity of a few CMV-associated chains for CMV antigens was verified in vitro. Most TCR sequences were seen very rarely across donors, but some public TCRs occurred in many. Several of the most significant clusters appeared linked to common viral pathogens, based on a later analysis. The investigators catalogued some 150 TCR beta chains as cytomegalovirus-associated.

The specimen sequenced was PBMCs. The TCR comes from a man aged 45-65 years in good health and CMV-seropositive. The chain is built from TRBV4-2 and TRBJ2-2, with 10 bases identical to TRBD1. The CDR3 DNA is TGTGCCAGCAGCCAAGAGAAGGGACAGGGGAGCACCGGGGAGCTGTTTTTT. It is translated as CASSQEKGQGSTGELFF.